This T cell receptor (beta chain) is from a study of blood T cell repertoires in COVID-19. CDR3 length equals 15 residues. Germline trimming cut 4 bases from V and 4 bases from J; bases unmatched to any gene: 6. Germline assignment: CDR1 SGHVS and CDR2 FNYEAQ. This clone is a singleton in its sample. In the original workflow: Using reference gene primer amplification, nucleated cell counts were estimated. Some clones are missing from TCRdb's copy, which holds only in-frame ones; the method was immunoSEQ multiplex PCR. The DNA gave D and trimming, while V, J and clone size come from that table. The repertoire consists of roughly 400,000 clones, with 85% to 90% occurring once and the leading ten covering roughly a tenth.

The sequence derives from a woman in her 50s who had recovered from COVID-19. The sequencing input was PBMCs or T cells enriched from blood (not recorded which). The J gene is TRBJ2-2, the V gene TRBV7-6; 7 nucleotides align to TRBD2. The CDR3 sequence: CASSSGLGATGELFF. The CDR3, as DNA: TGTGCCAGCAGCTCAGGACTAGGTGCCACCGGGGAGCTGTTTTTT. The variable domain in full, completed from reference TRBV7-6 and TRBJ2-2, reads GAGVSQSPRYKVTKRGQDVALRCDPISGHVSLYWYRQALGQGPEFLTYFNYEAQQDKSGLPNDRFSAERPEGSISTLTIQRTEQRDSAMYRCASSSGLGATGELFFGEGSRLTVL.